This record looks at one T cell receptor beta chain sequence and its context. A read error is possible here, since a much larger clone lies one base away. This sample includes further DNA sequences coding for the same CDR3. Study processing details: Nucleated cell number was recorded as an estimate derived from reference gene primer amplification. The method was immunoSEQ multiplex PCR; TCRdb's version includes in-frame clones alone and lacks a portion of them. Clonal size and the V and J genes are those of that table, whereas D and trimming came from the DNA. Of under 400,000 clones in the sample, around 87% were seen once. This sample was taken from a study of blood T cell repertoires in COVID-19. Study background: Whether acute or convalescent, the COVID-19 samples came from the United States, Italy and Spain. In each case, the material was cDNA or gDNA derived from T cells, B-cell-depleted T cells, or PBMCs.

Seattle enrolled patients during active infection and tracked them longitudinally. The CDR3 loop spans 16 amino acids. Germline values: CDR1 MNHEY, CDR2 SVGEGT. The J segment lost 4 bases and the V segment lost 5 bases, leaving 13 bases of the junction unmatched. This clonotype originated in a woman aged 30 to 39 with COVID-19, enrolled during active disease. Specimen: peripheral blood. This chain joins TRBV6-2 or TRBV6-3 and TRBJ2-5; 7 bases match TRBD2. In nucleotides, the CDR3 is TGTGCCAGCAGTAGTCAGCGGGAAGGGGCAGTAGAGACCCAGTACTTC. It yields the protein CASSSQREGAVETQYF.